These 31 T cell receptor beta chains share one sample of origin, sequenced in a study of multiple sclerosis patients with progressive multifocal leukoencephalopathy. The time point is: 12 to 13 months of natalizumab therapy. Profiled with immunoSEQ multiplex PCR; TCRdb holds only in-frame clones, not every one. The sample gives more than 20,000 clones, under 95% of which show up once; approximately 2% is in the top ten. The sequencing here drew on PBMCs, taken from a patient treated with natalizumab. The receptors were gathered from a man aged 25 to 45 with multiple sclerosis.

As DNA, the CDR3 is TGTGCCAGCAGCGTAGCGGACCGGCAGCCCCAGCATTTT. Translating gives CASSVADRQPQHF. The chain uses TRBV9 and TRBJ1-5, with D unclear. CDR3 length: 13 amino acids. Trimming took 0 bases from V and 7 from J, leaving 8 bases between them. Germline V gene sequence: CDR1 SGDLS, CDR2 YYNGEE.

The rearrangement links TRBV7-9 to TRBJ2-7; D not resolved. Germline CDR1 SEHNR, CDR2 FQNEAQ (reference sequence). V dropped 6 bases and J dropped 2 bases, with 11 bases sitting between them. The CDR3 length is 13 residues. The CDR3 sequence: CASSGTHAYEQYF. For the CDR3, the DNA is TGTGCCAGCAGTGGAACCCATGCCTACGAGCAGTACTTC.

This chain joins TRBV18 and TRBJ1-5; 7 bases line up with TRBD1. The CDR3 totals 14 residues. Germline CDR1 and CDR2: KGHSH and LQKENI. The V and J ends lost 3 bases and 7 bases, in that order; junction bases with no gene match: 6. In DNA form, the CDR3 reads TGTGCCAGCTCACCGCAGGGGGAAGCGCAGCCCCAGCATTTT. The encoded protein is CASSPQGEAQPQHF.

The rearrangement joins TRBV13 to TRBJ2-1, with 7 bases aligning to TRBD2. The CDR3 spans 16 residues. Germline V lookup: CDR1 PRHDT, CDR2 FYEKMQ (reference sequence). Trimming removed 3 bases from V and 0 bases from J; junction bases left unmatched: 5. The CDR3 DNA is TGTGCCAGCAGCTTCCCTAGCGGAAGCTCCTACAATGAGCAGTTCTTC. Encoded protein: CASSFPSGSSYNEQFF.

The chain recombines TRBV4-1 with TRBJ2-7; D remains unclear. CDR3 size: 14 residues. Germline-derived CDR1 and CDR2 are MGHRA and YSYEKL. Deletions cut 0 bases from V and 4 bases from J, with 10 bases between. DNA of the CDR3: TGCGCCAGCAGCCAAGATGAGATATTTTACGAGCAGTACTTC. Protein: CASSQDEIFYEQYF.

This sequence joins TRBV5-1 and TRBJ2-7; D gene unclear. This CDR3 is 15 amino acids long. Trimming stripped 0 bases from V and 3 bases from J, with 13 bases between. Germline V lookup: CDR1 SGHRS, CDR2 YFSETQ. The CDR3 is CASSLASSSDYEQYF. The CDR3, as DNA: TGCGCCAGCAGCTTGGCCAGCAGCAGCGACTACGAGCAGTACTTC.

The chain combines TRBV4-3 with TRBJ2-7; TRBD2 matches at 12 bases. The length of the CDR3 is 17 residues. Germline-derived CDR1 and CDR2 are LGHNA and YSLEER. The junction had 6 bases not matched to a gene; V was cut back by 1 base and J by 2 bases. The CDR3 sequence: CASSQGLAGVIAYEQYF. The CDR3 DNA reads as TGCGCCAGCAGCCAAGGACTAGCGGGAGTTATTGCCTACGAGCAGTACTTC.

This clone was seen a single time. The gene calls are TRBV7-8 and TRBJ2-1; tentative D call: TRBD2 (5 bases). Germline-derived CDR1 and CDR2 are SGHVS and FQNEAQ. The CDR3 has 15 residues. V gave up 8 bases and J gave up 10 bases, with 24 bases separating them. CDR3 in amino acids: CASANPVARREEQFF. In nucleotides, the CDR3 is TGTGCCAGCGCCAACCCGGTAGCGCGGCGAGAGGAGCAGTTCTTC.

The chain is built from TRBV12-5 and TRBJ1-1, with D perhaps matching TRBD1 (5 bases). V was cut by 4 bases and J by 5 bases, with 8 bases left in between. The CDR3 is made up of 12 amino acids. CDR1 LGHNT and CDR2 FRNRAP come from the germline V gene. The CDR3 nucleotides are TGTGCTAGTGGTTCCAGGGTTACTGAAGCTTTCTTT. This sequence encodes CASGSRVTEAFF.

This clone occurred once. This chain joins TRBV6-1 and TRBJ1-1, with a weak D call TRBD1 (5 bases). CDR3 length: 14 residues. The germline V and J ends were trimmed by 3 bases and 11 bases, with 19 bases remaining between them. Germline-derived CDR1 and CDR2 are MNHNS and SASEGT. The CDR3 protein is CASSDSGHPPRAFF. The DNA of the CDR3 is TGTGCCAGCAGTGACTCCGGACACCCCCCGCGGGCTTTCTTT.

The chain joins TRBV7-9 to TRBJ1-1; D is undetermined. The CDR3 is 13 amino acids. The germline gives CDR1 SEHNR, CDR2 FQNEAQ (reference sequence). Trimming cost V 3 bases and J 0 bases, with 5 bases left between them. The CDR3 spells CASSFKMNTEAFF. As DNA, the CDR3 is TGTGCCAGCAGCTTCAAGATGAACACTGAAGCTTTCTTT.

The chain is built from TRBV5-6 and TRBJ2-7, with D hard to call. The germline V and J ends were trimmed by 0 bases and 5 bases, with 9 bases remaining between them. From germline, CDR1 is SGHDT and CDR2 YYEEEE. The CDR3 contains 13 residues. The CDR3 DNA follows: TGTGCCAGCAGCTTGGGTCGATGGGACGAGCAGTACGTC. Translating it yields CASSLGRWDEQYV.

J is TRBJ2-5 and V is TRBV27; possibly TRBD1 for D (5 bases). Germline CDR1 and CDR2: MNHEY and SMNVEV (reference sequence). V gave up 4 bases and J gave up 3 bases, with 12 bases separating them. The CDR3 is 14 residues long. In nucleotides, the CDR3 is TGTGCCAGCAGTTCTTTACAGGCTGAAGAGACCCAGTACTTC. Amino acids: CASSSLQAEETQYF.

This chain's CDR3 is CATVKSGFYGYTF. As DNA, the CDR3 is TGTGCCACCGTTAAGTCTGGGTTTTATGGCTACACCTTC. V usage is TRBV15 and J usage is TRBJ1-2; D gene unclear. The CDR3 has 13 amino acids. V dropped 8 bases and J dropped 5 bases, with 15 bases sitting between them. Germline loops: CDR1 LNHNV, CDR2 YYDKDF (reference sequence).

The chain recombines TRBV5-4 with TRBJ2-7; D is possibly TRBD1 (6 bases). V shed 0 bases and J shed 6 bases, with 13 bases lying between them. This CDR3 has 14 amino acids. Germline-derived CDR1 and CDR2 are SGHNT and YYREEE (reference sequence). The chain's CDR3 is CASSLDRAEIEQYF. For the CDR3, the DNA is TGTGCCAGCAGCTTGGACAGGGCGGAAATCGAGCAGTACTTC.

The V call is TRBV5-1, the J call TRBJ2-3; possible D gene TRBD2, 6 bases. This CDR3 region has 14 residues. The germline V and J ends were trimmed by 4 bases and 2 bases, with 11 bases remaining between them. The V gene's germline CDR1 is SGHRS and CDR2 YFSETQ. DNA for the CDR3: TGCGCCAGCAGCATAGGGACTGCCACAGATACGCAGTATTTT. Translation: CASSIGTATDTQYF. Filled out from reference TRBV5-1 and TRBJ2-3, the complete variable domain reads KAGVTQTPRYLIKTRGQQVTLSCSPISGHRSVSWYQQTPGQGLQFLFEYFSETQRNKGNFPGRFSGRQFSNSRSEMNVSTLELGDSALYLCASSIGTATDTQYFGPGTRLTVL.

The chain links TRBV7-9 to TRBJ2-3, with TRBD2 matching 10 bases. The ends lost 3 bases at V and 4 bases at J; junction bases unmatched: 7. The CDR3 loop spans 16 amino acids. Germline values: CDR1 SEHNR, CDR2 FQNEAQ (reference sequence). CDR3 DNA: TGTGCCAGCAGCTTTTCTAGCGGGAGAGGATCAGATACGCAGTATTTT. Translating gives CASSFSSGRGSDTQYF.

V usage is TRBV10-1 and J usage is TRBJ2-3, with D unclear. Trimming stripped 3 bases from V and 5 bases from J, with 6 bases between. The CDR3 spans 12 residues. The germline gives CDR1 WNHNN, CDR2 SYGVQD (reference sequence). CDR3 nucleotides: TGCGCCAGCAGTGACCGCGTAGATACGCAGTATTTT. Encoded protein: CASSDRVDTQYF.

The CDR3 protein is CASSRLLAGGYNEQFF. CDR3 bases: TGCGCCAGCAGCCGACTACTAGCGGGAGGTTACAATGAGCAGTTCTTC. The rearrangement uses TRBV4-3 and TRBJ2-1; 12 bases are a match to TRBD2. J was trimmed by 4 bases and V by 4 bases; bases with no gene match: 5. The CDR3 spans 16 residues. CDR1 is LGHNA and CDR2 is YSLEER in the germline V gene.

This clone was found once. J is TRBJ1-5 and V is TRBV2; possible D gene TRBD1, 5 bases. This CDR3 contains 12 residues. Germline-derived CDR1 and CDR2 are SNHLY and FYNNEI. The V and J ends lost 5 bases and 8 bases respectively, with 10 bases between them. The CDR3 DNA is TGTGCCAGCAGTCCGGGGGATGAGCCCCAGCATTTT. Its protein is CASSPGDEPQHF.

V usage is TRBV19 and J usage is TRBJ2-1; 9 bases map to TRBD2. After removal of 4 bases from V and 10 bases from J, the junction contained 8 bases not matched to a gene. The length of the CDR3 is 14 residues. Per the germline V gene, CDR1 is LNHDA and CDR2 is SQIVND (reference sequence). The CDR3 bases are TGTGCCAGTAGTACCCCAGCTAGCGGGACGGAGCAGTTCTTC. The encoded protein is CASSTPASGTEQFF.

The chain is built from TRBV30 and TRBJ2-1; 9 bases map to TRBD1. Per the germline V gene, CDR1 is GTSNPN and CDR2 is SVGIG (reference sequence). J gave up 7 bases and V 6 bases, and 13 bases lay outside the gene matches. The CDR3 totals 15 residues. The CDR3 protein is CACAHWTGAFNEQFF. CDR3 DNA sequence: TGTGCCTGTGCACACTGGACAGGGGCCTTTAATGAGCAGTTCTTC.

The CDR3 sequence is CASSKRSASSSSYEQYV. CDR3 DNA: TGTGCCAGCAGCAAGAGGTCTGCCTCCTCGAGCTCCTACGAGCAGTACGTC. This chain connects TRBV21-1 to TRBJ2-7; the table's D call of TRBD2 was not tested on the DNA. TRBV21-1 is recorded as a pseudogene. This CDR3 is 17 amino acids long.

The V gene is TRBV10-3, the J gene TRBJ2-3; TRBD1 agrees at 7 bases. Germline assignment: CDR1 ENHRY and CDR2 SYGVKD. The junction had 6 bases not matched to a gene; V was cut back by 8 bases and J by 4 bases. The length of the CDR3 is 13 residues. In DNA form, the CDR3 reads TGTGCCATCGGTACAGGGGTATCAGATACGCAGTATTTT. Translating it yields CAIGTGVSDTQYF.

The rearrangement uses TRBV30 and TRBJ2-3; no reliable D call. The CDR3 contains 14 residues. CDR1 is GTSNPN and CDR2 is SVGIG in the germline V gene (reference sequence). V lost 1 base and J lost 2, with 10 bases in between. The CDR3 protein is CAWSGTGLTDTQYF. As DNA, the CDR3 is TGTGCCTGGAGTGGGACGGGCCTCACAGATACGCAGTATTTT.

This clone has only a few counts. The CDR3 DNA reads as TGTGCCAGCAGCCTCTCCCGGGGGCTGAACTATGGCTACACCTTC. Its translation is CASSLSRGLNYGYTF. The J gene is TRBJ1-2, the V gene TRBV11-3, with D perhaps TRBD1 (6 bases). CDR1 and CDR2 (germline): SGHNT, YENEEA. The CDR3 has 15 amino acids. V was trimmed by 5 bases and J by 2 bases, leaving 15 bases between them.

The chain carries TRBV6-4 and TRBJ2-1; tentative D call: TRBD2 (5 bases). V gave up 4 bases and J gave up 0 bases, with 7 bases separating them. The CDR3 length is 14 residues. Germline CDR1 MRHNA, CDR2 SNTAGT. The CDR3 DNA reads as TGTGCCAGCAGTGCGGACTTCTCCTACAATGAGCAGTTCTTC. Amino acids: CASSADFSYNEQFF.

The V gene is TRBV19, the J gene TRBJ2-3, with D possibly being TRBD2 (6 bases). CDR3 length: 15 amino acids. Between the trimmed V and J ends, which lost 6 bases and 0 bases, there was a span of 13 bases. CDR1 LNHDA and CDR2 SQIVND come from the germline V gene (reference sequence). CDR3 sequence (DNA): TGTGCCAGTAGCCGAGTGGAGGGTAGCACAGATACGCAGTATTTT. Amino acids: CASSRVEGSTDTQYF.

The CDR3 spells CASSLGGRAPYEQYF. The CDR3 bases are TGTGCCAGCAGCTTGGGCGGGAGGGCCCCCTACGAGCAGTACTTC. The rearrangement joins TRBV5-4 to TRBJ2-7; 9 positions agree with TRBD2. The J segment lost 2 bases and the V segment lost 0 bases, leaving 3 bases of the junction unmatched. Germline values: CDR1 SGHNT, CDR2 YYREEE (reference sequence). CDR3 length: 15 residues.

The chain employs TRBV18 and TRBJ2-3; D possibly uses TRBD1 or TRBD2 (5 bases each). The CDR3 is 13 amino acids. Deletions cut 4 bases from V and 0 bases from J, with 5 bases between. Germline CDR1 is KGHSH and CDR2 is LQKENI. CDR3 bases: TGTGCCAGCTCACGGGACAGCACAGATACGCAGTATTTT. It translates to CASSRDSTDTQYF.

This clone was seen a single time. The chain joins TRBV21-1 to TRBJ2-2; the D call in the table, TRBD1, was not verified against the DNA. TRBV21-1 is shown as a pseudogene. This CDR3 contains 21 residues. The CDR3 is CASSKGGTGRGCGPNTGELFF. CDR3 sequence (DNA): TGTGCCAGCAGCAAGGGTGGGACAGGGAGAGGTTGCGGGCCGAACACCGGGGAGCTGTTTTTT.